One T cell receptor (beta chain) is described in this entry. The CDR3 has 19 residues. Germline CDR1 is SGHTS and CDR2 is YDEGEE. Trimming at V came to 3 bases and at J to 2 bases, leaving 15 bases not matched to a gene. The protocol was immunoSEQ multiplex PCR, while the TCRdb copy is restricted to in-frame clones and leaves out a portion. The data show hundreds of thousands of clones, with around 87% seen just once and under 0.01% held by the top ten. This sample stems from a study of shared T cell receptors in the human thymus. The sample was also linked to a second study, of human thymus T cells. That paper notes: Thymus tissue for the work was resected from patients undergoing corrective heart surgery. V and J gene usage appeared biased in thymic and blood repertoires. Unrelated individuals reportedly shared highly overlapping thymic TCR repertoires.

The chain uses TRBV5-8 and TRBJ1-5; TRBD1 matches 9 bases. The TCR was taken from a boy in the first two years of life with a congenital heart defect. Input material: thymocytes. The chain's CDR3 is CASSSRTGVFRKGNQPQHF. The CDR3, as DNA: TGTGCCAGCAGCTCCCGGACAGGGGTTTTTCGCAAGGGCAATCAGCCCCAGCATTTT.